What follows is one TCR beta chain and its context. Its antigen is not known. In germline, CDR1 is SGHTA, CDR2 FQGNSA. V lost 7 bases to trimming and J lost 0 bases, with 9 bases between them. The CDR3 is 14 amino acids. The sample is drawn from a study of CD8+ T cells in alopecia areata. General observations from the study: Researchers reported that TCR sharing among patients proved less clear than in mice, possibly HLA-linked.

RNA was extracted and reverse transcribed into cDNA as the sequencing template. Sequencing was performed with immunoSEQ multiplex PCR; in TCRdb, only in-frame clones are kept and a portion is missing. The sample has more than 7,000 clones, 70% to 85% seen once; the top ten hold approximately 2.9%. Roughly five patients' CD4+ populations were sorted into CD25+CD127- cells. Sequenced: CD4+ Tregs sorted from blood. J is TRBJ2-2 and V is TRBV7-2; D is unresolved. This sequence originates from a human donor with alopecia areata. The CDR3 loop is CASTLSANTGELFF. CDR3 bases: TGTGCCAGCACCCTTAGTGCGAACACCGGGGAGCTGTTTTTT.